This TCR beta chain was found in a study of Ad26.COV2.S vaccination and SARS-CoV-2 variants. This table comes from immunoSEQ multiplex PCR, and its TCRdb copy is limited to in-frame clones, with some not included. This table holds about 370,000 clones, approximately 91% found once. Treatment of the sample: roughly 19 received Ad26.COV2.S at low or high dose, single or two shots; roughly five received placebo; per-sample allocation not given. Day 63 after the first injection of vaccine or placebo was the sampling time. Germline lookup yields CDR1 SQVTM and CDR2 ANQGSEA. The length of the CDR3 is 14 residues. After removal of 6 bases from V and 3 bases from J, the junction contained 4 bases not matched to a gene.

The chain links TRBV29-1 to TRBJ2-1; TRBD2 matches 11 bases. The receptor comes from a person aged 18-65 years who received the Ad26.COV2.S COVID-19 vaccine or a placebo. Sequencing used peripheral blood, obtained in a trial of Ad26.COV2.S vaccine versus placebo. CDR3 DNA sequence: TGCAGCGTCAACCTAGCGGGAGGCTACAATGAGCAGTTCTTC. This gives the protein CSVNLAGGYNEQFF.